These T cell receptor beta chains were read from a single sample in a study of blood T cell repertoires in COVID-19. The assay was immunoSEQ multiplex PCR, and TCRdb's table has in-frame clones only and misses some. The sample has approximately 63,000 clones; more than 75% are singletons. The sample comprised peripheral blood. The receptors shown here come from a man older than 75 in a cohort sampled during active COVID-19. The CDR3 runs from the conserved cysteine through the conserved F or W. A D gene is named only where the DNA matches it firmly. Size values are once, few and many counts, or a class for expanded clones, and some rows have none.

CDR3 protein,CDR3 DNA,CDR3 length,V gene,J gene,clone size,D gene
CASSPIDREGGEQYF,TGTGCCAGCAGCCCCATCGACAGGGAAGGAGGCGAGCAGTACTTC,15,TRBV14,TRBJ2-7,NA,TRBD1
CASSSAGQGGEQYF,TGTGCCAGCAGCTCCGCTGGACAGGGCGGCGAGCAGTACTTC,14,TRBV11-2,TRBJ2-7,few,TRBD1
CASSFSGGVSPLHF,TGTGCCAGCAGTTTCTCAGGGGGCGTTTCACCCCTCCACTTT,14,TRBV28,TRBJ1-6,once,TRBD1
CASSPNSPREGRSGTQYF,TGTGCCAGCAGCCCGAACTCGCCGCGGGAGGGCCGCTCTGGGACCCAGTACTTC,18,TRBV5-4,TRBJ2-5,NA,TRBD2
CASSQAGYSSYEQYF,TGTGCCAGCAGCCAAGCCGGGTACTCCTCCTACGAGCAGTACTTC,15,TRBV2,TRBJ2-7,NA,NA
CASSRTGVNEELFF,TGTGCCAGCAGCAGAACAGGGGTGAACGAGGAGCTGTTTTTT,14,TRBV7-9,TRBJ2-2,NA,TRBD1
CASSSNLAGVHEQYF,TGTGCCAGCTCATCAAACCTAGCGGGAGTTCACGAGCAGTACTTC,15,TRBV18,TRBJ2-7,NA,TRBD2
CASSQLGVEAFF,TGTGCCAGCAGCCAGTTAGGGGTTGAAGCTTTCTTT,12,TRBV3-1/TRBV3-2,TRBJ1-1,NA,NA
CASSVGGLAGTQYF,TGTGCCAGCAGCGTAGGGGGACTAGCGGGGACCCAGTACTTC,14,TRBV9,TRBJ2-5,NA,TRBD2
CASSPGTIDTEAFF,TGTGCCAGCTCACCCGGGACAATTGACACTGAAGCTTTCTTT,14,TRBV6-5,TRBJ1-1,few,NA
CASSIGQGEYGYTF,TGTGCCAGTAGTATCGGACAGGGTGAATATGGCTACACCTTC,14,TRBV19,TRBJ1-2,NA,TRBD1
CASKIYPTSYGYTF,TGTGCCAGCAAAATATATCCGACATCCTATGGCTACACCTTC,14,TRBV6-5,TRBJ1-2,NA,NA
CAWSVRWDRRLNTEAFF,TGTGCCTGGAGTGTACGGTGGGACAGGCGTCTAAACACTGAAGCTTTCTTT,17,TRBV30,TRBJ1-1,NA,TRBD1
CASSPETGGYGYTF,TGTGCCAGCTCACCAGAAACAGGGGGCTATGGCTACACCTTC,14,TRBV18,TRBJ1-2,NA,TRBD1
CASSTTGVGEETQYF,TGTGCCAGCAGCACGACAGGGGTTGGGGAAGAGACCCAGTACTTC,15,TRBV11-3,TRBJ2-5,NA,TRBD1
CASSGDRNYGYTF,TGTGCCAGCAGCGGGGACAGGAACTATGGCTACACCTTC,13,TRBV5-6,TRBJ1-2,once,TRBD1
CASSPGQNGELFF,TGTGCCAGCAGCCCCGGACAGAACGGGGAGCTGTTTTTT,13,TRBV11-2,TRBJ2-2,once,NA
CASSEWKGANGYTF,TGTGCCAGCAGTGAATGGAAGGGGGCAAATGGCTACACCTTC,14,TRBV6-1,TRBJ1-2,NA,TRBD1
CASSLSYNSPLHF,TGTGCCAGCAGCCTCTCCTATAATTCACCCCTCCACTTT,13,TRBV7-3,TRBJ1-6,NA,NA
CASSRQGLGSGANVLTF,TGTGCCAGCAGCCGACAGGGGTTGGGCTCTGGGGCCAACGTCCTGACTTTC,17,TRBV5-4,TRBJ2-6,NA,TRBD1
CASSGRGIPSYEQYF,TGTGCCAGCAGCGGGCGGGGGATCCCCTCCTACGAGCAGTACTTC,15,TRBV7-9,TRBJ2-7,NA,TRBD2
CASSISLSSYEQYF,TGTGCCAGTAGTATCTCGTTATCCTCCTACGAGCAGTACTTC,14,TRBV19,TRBJ2-7,NA,NA
CASSVGSKGLYHEQYF,TGTGCCAGCAGCGTAGGGAGTAAGGGACTATACCACGAGCAGTACTTC,16,TRBV9,TRBJ2-7,NA,TRBD2
CASSQEAAEQYF,TGTGCCAGCTCCCAGGAGGCAGCCGAGCAGTACTTC,12,TRBV18,TRBJ2-7,NA,NA
CASSQTQGAGETQYF,TGTGCCAGCAGCCAAACACAGGGGGCGGGAGAGACCCAGTACTTC,15,TRBV5-4,TRBJ2-5,NA,TRBD1
CASSIIAVQPQHF,TGTGCCAGTAGTATAATTGCAGTTCAGCCCCAGCATTTT,13,TRBV19,TRBJ1-5,NA,NA
CASSVEGGANTGELFF,TGTGCCAGCAGCGTAGAAGGCGGCGCGAACACCGGGGAGCTGTTTTTT,16,TRBV9,TRBJ2-2,few,NA
CASSSSGGVTQYF,TGTGCCAGCAGCAGTTCAGGGGGAGTGACCCAGTACTTC,13,TRBV13,TRBJ2-5,NA,TRBD1
CASSLTSGWGGNTDTQYF,TGTGCCAGCAGCCTGACTAGCGGTTGGGGGGGGAACACAGATACGCAGTATTTT,18,TRBV3-1/TRBV3-2,TRBJ2-3,NA,TRBD2
CATSRALAELAEQFF,TGTGCCACCAGCAGAGCGCTAGCAGAGCTAGCTGAGCAGTTCTTC,15,TRBV15,TRBJ2-1,NA,NA
CASRALAGVTDTQYF,TGTGCCAGCAGGGCACTAGCGGGGGTAACAGATACGCAGTATTTT,15,TRBV6-5,TRBJ2-3,NA,TRBD2
CASSQEGGSGGLQETQYF,TGTGCCAGCAGCCAAGAGGGAGGGAGCGGAGGGCTCCAAGAGACCCAGTACTTC,18,TRBV4-2,TRBJ2-5,NA,TRBD2
CASSVVSGGYNEQFF,TGTGCCAGCAGCGTAGTTAGCGGTGGGTACAATGAGCAGTTCTTC,15,TRBV9,TRBJ2-1,NA,NA
CASSLVPPGEGTDTQYF,TGTGCCAGCAGCTTAGTTCCCCCGGGGGAGGGGACAGATACGCAGTATTTT,17,TRBV7-2,TRBJ2-3,NA,TRBD2